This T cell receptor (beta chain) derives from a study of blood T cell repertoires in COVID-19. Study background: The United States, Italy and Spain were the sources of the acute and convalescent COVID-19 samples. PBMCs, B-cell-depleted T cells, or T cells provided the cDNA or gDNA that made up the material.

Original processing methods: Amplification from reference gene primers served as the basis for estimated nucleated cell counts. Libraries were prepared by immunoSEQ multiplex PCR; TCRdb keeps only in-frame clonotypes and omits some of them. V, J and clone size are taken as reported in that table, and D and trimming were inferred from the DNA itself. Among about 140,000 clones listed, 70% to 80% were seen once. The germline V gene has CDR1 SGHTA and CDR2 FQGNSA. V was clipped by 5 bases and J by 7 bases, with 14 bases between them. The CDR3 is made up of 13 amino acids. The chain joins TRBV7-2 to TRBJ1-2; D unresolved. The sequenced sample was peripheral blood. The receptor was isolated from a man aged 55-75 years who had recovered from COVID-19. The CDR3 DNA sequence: TGTGCCAGCAGCCCAGTAACTATTCGTGGCTACACCTTC. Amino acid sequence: CASSPVTIRGYTF.